The 15 T cell receptor beta chains below come from one sample, sequenced in a study of human T cells and chemical hapten exposure. Indicated time point: pre-sensitization, week 0. Stated treatment: therapeutic diphenylcyclopropenone sensitization with weekly scalp DPC. TCRdb processed the RACE reads anew with MiXCR; each CDR3 protein has one entry. The table lists some 360,000 distinct CDR3 sequences, roughly 5.3% of them singletons. Sequenced here: whole blood, sampled in connection with sensitization to the hapten diphenylcyclopropenone (DPC). The source is a woman aged 50 to 60 with alopecia areata. Some clones in this sample may be carry-over from other donors' samples.

This clonotype occurred a few times. V is TRBV7-2 and J is TRBJ2-5; no clear D gene. Germline lookup yields CDR1 SGHTA and CDR2 FQGNSA. Trimming removed 2 bases at V and 9 bases at J, with 7 bases between. This CDR3 has 11 amino acids. CDR3 in DNA: TGTGCCAGCAGCTTAATGGGGTCCCAGTACTTC. This sequence encodes CASSLMGSQYF.

The rearrangement links TRBV6-2 or TRBV6-3 to TRBJ1-5; D remains ambiguous. Germline V lookup: CDR1 MNHEY, CDR2 SVGEGT. Trimming stripped 2 bases from V and 3 bases from J, with 2 bases between. The CDR3 sequence is 12 residues long. The DNA of the CDR3 is TGTGCCAGCAGTTACGACAATCAGCCCCAGCATTTT. It yields the protein CASSYDNQPQHF.

This clonotype was found many times. The gene calls are TRBV2 and TRBJ1-1; D is uncertain. Germline CDR1 SNHLY, CDR2 FYNNEI. The CDR3 runs to 11 residues. V was clipped by 3 bases and J by 11 bases, with 10 bases between them. The chain's CDR3 is CASSDALGAFF. The DNA of the CDR3 is TGTGCCAGCAGTGACGCGCTGGGGGCTTTCTTT. Supplemented by reference TRBV2 and TRBJ1-1, the full variable domain reads EPEVTQTPSHQVTQMGQEVILRCVPISNHLYFYWYRQILGQKVEFLVSFYNNEISEKSEIFDDQFSVERPDGSNFTLKIRSTKLEDSAMYFCASSDALGAFFGQGTRLTVV.

The gene calls are TRBV27 and TRBJ2-5, with TRBD2 matching over 7 bases. CDR3 size: 16 residues. Germline lookup yields CDR1 MNHEY and CDR2 SMNVEV (reference sequence). Germline trimming cut 0 bases from V and 5 bases from J; bases unmatched to any gene: 9. CDR3 bases: TGTGCCAGCAGTTTATCGCATGGCCTAGCGGAGGAGACCCAGTACTTC. This codes for CASSLSHGLAEETQYF.

The table lists this clonotype with many counts. The chain has TRBV4-1 and TRBJ2-1; 10 nucleotides align to TRBD1. There are 15 residues in the CDR3. The germline V gene encodes CDR1 MGHRA and CDR2 YSYEKL. V trimming: 4 bases; J trimming: 10 bases; junction bases outside the gene matches: 10. The CDR3 DNA reads as TGCGCCAGCAGCCTTGTTGGACAGGGGGTCGGAGAGCAGTTCTTC. As protein: CASSLVGQGVGEQFF.

This clonotype was counted ten times or more. The chain couples TRBV27 to TRBJ2-1; D could derive from TRBD1 or TRBD2 (6 bases each). The germline gives CDR1 MNHEY, CDR2 SMNVEV (reference sequence). The CDR3 runs to 16 residues. Trimming took 5 bases from V and 4 from J, leaving 18 bases between them. In DNA form, the CDR3 reads TGTGCCAGCAGTCCCCTCCTGGGGGGCCCTTACAATGAGCAGTTCTTC. This encodes CASSPLLGGPYNEQFF.

This clonotype was observed many times. The gene calls are TRBV6-1 and TRBJ2-1; D call uncertain. The V end was cut by 5 bases, the J end by 5 bases, with 10 bases between. CDR1 is MNHNS, CDR2 SASEGT, per germline. The CDR3 extends over 13 amino acids. CDR3 DNA sequence: TGTGCCAGCAGTTACCGCCCGGACAATGAGCAGTTCTTC. Translating gives CASSYRPDNEQFF.

This clonotype occurred many times. The rearrangement uses TRBV5-6 and TRBJ1-2, with D possibly being TRBD1 (5 bases). The CDR3 consists of 13 residues. CDR1 SGHDT and CDR2 YYEEEE come from the germline V gene. Between the trimmed V and J ends, which lost 4 bases and 7 bases, there was a span of 14 bases. The CDR3 spells CASSQGTLIGYTF. CDR3 bases: TGTGCCAGCAGCCAGGGAACGTTGATTGGCTACACCTTC.

The sample holds many counts of this clonotype. This CDR3 is CSVEEGSETQYF. The CDR3 DNA is TGCAGCGTAGAGGAGGGAAGCGAGACCCAGTACTTC. The chain recombines TRBV29-1 with TRBJ2-5; tentative D call: TRBD2 (6 bases). The germline V gene encodes CDR1 SQVTM and CDR2 ANQGSEA. This CDR3 is 12 amino acids long. V gave up 6 bases and J gave up 5 bases, with 13 bases separating them.

The chain combines TRBV3-1 with TRBJ1-1, with a tentative D call TRBD1 (6 bases). CDR3 length equals 14 residues. With 3 bases removed from V and 3 bases from J, the gap between germline ends came to 11 bases. The germline gives CDR1 LGHDT, CDR2 YNNKEL (reference sequence). CDR3 nucleotides: TGTGCCAGCAGCCAGGGGGGCCTGGACACTGAAGCTTTCTTT. Protein: CASSQGGLDTEAFF.

This clonotype showed up many times. The chain employs TRBV7-9 and TRBJ2-5, with 7 positions matching TRBD2. The CDR3 consists of 14 residues. V lost 3 bases, J lost 10 bases, and 11 bases stayed unmatched. CDR1 SEHNR and CDR2 FQNEAQ come from the germline V gene (reference sequence). CDR3 bases: TGTGCCAGCAGCTTCCCCAGCGGGATTGGGTTCCAGTACTTC. Protein product: CASSFPSGIGFQYF. Drawing the rest from reference TRBV7-9 and TRBJ2-5, the complete variable domain is DTGVSQNPRHKITKRGQNVTFRCDPISEHNRLYWYRQTLGQGPEFLTYFQNEAQLEKSRLLSDRFSAERPKGSFSTLEIQRTEQGDSAMYLCASSFPSGIGFQYFGPGTRLLVL.

The rearrangement links TRBV20-1 to TRBJ2-1; TRBD1 agrees at 8 bases. Germline assignment: CDR1 DFQATT and CDR2 SNEGSKA (reference sequence). The CDR3 length is 14 residues. With 0 bases clipped from V and 8 bases from J, the junction kept 6 bases outside the gene matches. CDR3 sequence: CSAREGDRRDEQFF. The CDR3 DNA follows: TGCAGTGCTAGAGAGGGGGACAGGAGGGATGAGCAGTTCTTC.

The table lists this clonotype with many counts. This rearrangement joins TRBV4-2 to TRBJ2-1, with TRBD1 as a possible D gene (6 bases). Germline V CDR1 and CDR2: LGHNA, YNFKEQ. The V gene lost 5 bases and the J gene lost 7 bases, with 15 bases spanning the gap. CDR3 size: 14 residues. The CDR3: CASSGRDTRNEQFF. The CDR3 DNA sequence: TGTGCCAGCAGCGGCCGGGACACCAGGAATGAGCAGTTCTTC.

This clonotype was seen ten or more times. The rearrangement links TRBV6-6 to TRBJ1-5; D is ambiguous. Germline assignment: CDR1 MNHNY and CDR2 SVGAGI (reference sequence). The CDR3 has 15 amino acids. V lost 0 bases to trimming and J lost 7 bases, with 13 bases between them. For the CDR3, the DNA is TGTGCCAGCAGTTACTCTGGCGGTTCTCAGCAGCCCCAGCATTTT. The encoded protein is CASSYSGGSQQPQHF.

This clonotype has at least ten counts. This chain links TRBV20-1 with TRBJ2-3; TRBD2 matches at 7 bases. CDR1 DFQATT and CDR2 SNEGSKA come from the germline V gene (reference sequence). This CDR3 is 14 amino acids long. V was clipped by 5 bases and J by 2 bases; unmatched bases: 7. The CDR3 is CSAVVAGVTDTQYF. The CDR3 DNA sequence: TGCAGTGCTGTTGTAGCGGGCGTCACAGATACGCAGTATTTT.